This is a list of T cell receptor beta chains from one sample in a study of shared clonotypes between healthy human individuals. Method: immunoSEQ multiplex PCR; TCRdb's copy keeps in-frame clones and lacks some. The sample comprises millions of clones, under 95% of which are singletons, and more than 1.5% rests with the top ten. Sample: naive CD8+ T cells from PBMCs. The receptors stem from a man between 18 and 29 years old in good health. Some clones in this sample may be carry-over from other donors' samples. Both conserved end residues are part of each CDR3. D genes are given only for firm matches. Size is stated for part of the rows, as once, few or many counts, or as a class when the clone is expanded.

d_gene	v_gene	abundance	j_gene	CDR3nt	CDR3aa
NA	TRBV27	NA	TRBJ2-1	TGTGCCAGCAGTCTGACAGGTCCGGTCGGTGAGCAGTTCTTC	CASSLTGPVGEQFF
TRBD2	TRBV9	NA	TRBJ2-5	TGTGCCAGCAGCCCCCGGAGGTCGGGGGGAGAGACCCAGTACTTC	CASSPRRSGGETQYF
NA	TRBV5-5	NA	TRBJ1-5	TGTGCCAGCAGCTTGGAACCTAACTTGGGAGGAAAGCATTTT	CASSLEPNLGGKHF
TRBD2	TRBV9	NA	TRBJ2-1	TGTGCCAGCAGCGCCCTAGCGGGAGGGGGTGAGCAGTTCTTC	CASSALAGGGEQFF
NA	TRBV7-9	once	TRBJ2-6	TGTGCCAGCAGCTTAGCGCCCGGATCTGGGGCCAACGTCCTGACTTTC	CASSLAPGSGANVLTF
NA	TRBV7-2	NA	TRBJ2-7	TGTGCCAGCAGCGAAGCCTACAGGGTACTGGACGAGCAGTACTTC	CASSEAYRVLDEQYF
NA	TRBV6-5	NA	TRBJ2-7	TGTGCCAGCAGTACCCCGGGAACCAGGGGCGAGCAGTACTTC	CASSTPGTRGEQYF
NA	TRBV21-1	NA	TRBJ2-2	TGTGCCAGCAGCCCAGGGGGAGGGACAGACACCGGGGAGCTGTTTTTT	CASSPGGGTDTGELFF
NA	TRBV4-3	NA	TRBJ2-5	TGCGCCAGCAGCCAAGATCACCCAGGGGCGGAGACCCAGTACTTC	CASSQDHPGAETQYF
TRBD2	TRBV27	NA	TRBJ2-1	TGTGCCAGCAGTTTGACTAGCGGGTCCTACAATGAGCAGTTCTTC	CASSLTSGSYNEQFF
NA	TRBV19	NA	TRBJ2-3	TGTGCCAGTAGTCTGAGCGTTCTAGCAGATACGCAGTATTTT	CASSLSVLADTQYF
NA	TRBV28	NA	TRBJ1-5	TGTGCCAGCAGCAGTCCCTGGAGGGCGGGAAATCAGCCCCAGCATTTT	CASSSPWRAGNQPQHF
NA	TRBV6-5	NA	TRBJ1-1	TGTGCCAGCAGTTACCGGACTGAGAACACTGAAGCTTTCTTT	CASSYRTENTEAFF
NA	TRBV9	NA	TRBJ2-7	TGTGCCAGCAGCCAAGGTCCGGGAACGGCTCGCGAGCAGTACTTC	CASSQGPGTAREQYF
TRBD2	TRBV19	NA	TRBJ2-5	TGTGCCAGTAGTATCCATTGGACTAGTATCGAGACCCAGTACTTC	CASSIHWTSIETQYF
TRBD1	TRBV4-3	NA	TRBJ1-1	TGCGCCAGCAGCCCCGGGACAGGGAAGATTAGGCGGTCCGAGAACACTGAAGCTTTCTTT	CASSPGTGKIRRSENTEAFF
NA	TRBV29-1	NA	TRBJ1-2	TGCAGCGTTGAAATACCACTCAACTATGGCTACACCTTC	CSVEIPLNYGYTF
TRBD1	TRBV29-1	NA	TRBJ2-1	TGCAGCGCTGGTACAGGGGGGAATGAGCAGTTCTTC	CSAGTGGNEQFF
TRBD1	TRBV6-6	NA	TRBJ1-2	TGTGCCAGCAGTTACCCGGACAGGGGAGAACGGTATGGCTACACCTTC	CASSYPDRGERYGYTF
NA	TRBV4-1	NA	TRBJ2-2	TGCGCCAGCAGCCCCCTGGGGCTGACTGGATCTCCCGGCGGGGAGCTGTTTTTT	CASSPLGLTGSPGGELFF
NA	TRBV27	once	TRBJ2-7	TGTGCCAGCAGTCCCTCCAGGGGTCAATTTGCCTACGAGCAGTACTTC	CASSPSRGQFAYEQYF
NA	TRBV27	NA	TRBJ2-1	TGTGCCAGCAGTTTAGGTGATGAGCAGTTCTTC	CASSLGDEQFF
TRBD2	TRBV7-9	NA	TRBJ2-3	TGTGCCAGCACCCCCACGTTAGCGGGGATTACAGATACGCAGTATTTT	CASTPTLAGITDTQYF
NA	TRBV27	NA	TRBJ1-3	TGTGCCAGCAGTTTGTACTTTTATTCGGACACCATATATTTT	CASSLYFYSDTIYF
NA	TRBV27	NA	TRBJ2-7	TGTGCCAGCGGCCCTGATACAGCAGCCTACGAGCAGTACTTC	CASGPDTAAYEQYF
NA	TRBV28	once	TRBJ1-5	TGTGCCAGCATTACGGACAGACGCTATCAGCCCCAGCATTTT	CASITDRRYQPQHF
NA	TRBV11-2	NA	TRBJ2-2	TGTGCCAGCAGCTTAGGTATTTGGCGGGAAGGAACCGGGGAGCTGTTTTTT	CASSLGIWREGTGELFF
NA	TRBV27	NA	TRBJ1-5	TGTGCCAGCAGTTTCCGACAGGGCAATCAGCCCCAGCATTTT	CASSFRQGNQPQHF